This T cell receptor (beta chain) emerged from a study of blood T cell repertoires in COVID-19. Overall study: Researchers got acute and convalescent COVID-19 samples from the United States, Italy and Spain. PBMCs, B-cell-depleted T cells, or T cells provided the cDNA or gDNA that made up the material.

Per germline, CDR1 LGHNA and CDR2 YSLEER. V shed 1 base and J 11 bases; nucleotides not matched to a gene: 6. CDR3 length: 13 amino acids. In the authors' workflow: The assay estimated nucleated cells by amplifying reference gene primers. The protocol was immunoSEQ multiplex PCR, while the TCRdb copy is restricted to in-frame clones and leaves out a portion. Clonal size and the V and J genes are those of that table, whereas D and trimming came from the DNA. Of 95,000 to 120,000 clones in the sample, around 86% were seen once. The rearrangement uses TRBV4-3 and TRBJ2-3; 7 nucleotides line up with TRBD1. Material for sequencing was peripheral blood. This receptor was taken from a woman aged 70-85 years with acute or convalescent COVID-19. The CDR3 loop reads CASSQVEGARQYF. The CDR3 nucleotides read TGCGCCAGCAGCCAAGTTGAGGGGGCAAGGCAGTATTTT.